The clone carrying this T cell receptor beta chain was seen only once. What it binds is not known. Researchers made TCR beta libraries by using iRepertoire HTBI primers and running Arm-PCR on CDR3 regions. One entry per CDR3 protein results from TCRdb running MiXCR on the multiplex PCR reads. The sample consists of 400,000 to 450,000 distinct CDR3 sequences, around 24% of them appearing once. Germline V gene data show CDR1 as SGHTA and CDR2 as FQGTGA. Trimming at V came to 8 bases and at J to 2 bases, leaving 20 bases not matched to a gene. The CDR3 contains 18 residues. The sample originates from a study of regulatory T cells in long-lasting Graves disease. Study outcomes and limitations: Persistent disease showed a preference for TRBV28, TRBJ1-2 and TRBJ2-5.

The time point is: persistent/refractory GD, antithyroid drugs over 5 years with positive TRAb. TCR sequences were obtained from RNA taken from PBMCs. The V gene is TRBV7-3, the J gene TRBJ1-1, with 7 nucleotides matching TRBD1. The sample here was peripheral blood mononuclear cells (PBMCs), taken when the disease was refractory, from a patient treated with antithyroid drugs. The TCR comes from a female donor with Graves disease. The CDR3 loop reads CASSLLYKATGPNTEAFF. In DNA form, the CDR3 reads TGTGCCAGCTCACTCCTGTATAAAGCGACAGGGCCTAACACTGAAGCTTTCTTT.